This T cell receptor beta chain was found in a study of metastatic and nonmetastatic thyroid tumors. Original processing methods: It was from CDR3 differences across clinicopathological groups that a distant-metastasis classifier for papillary thyroid cancer was built. TCRdb used MiXCR to call clones anew from the PCR reads. TCRdb, not the authors, supplied the V and J calls. This table holds around 34,000 clones, 29% found once. Treatment of any kind had been given to no patient before thyroid surgery. The sequenced sample was blood. The receptor's source is a female donor with papillary thyroid cancer or a benign thyroid nodule (not recorded which). Some clones in this sample may be carry-over from other donors' samples.

The CDR3, as DNA: TGCAGTGCTTCGACAGGGGGCCAGGCCAAAAACATTCAGTACTTC. This gives the protein CSASTGGQAKNIQYF. This chain uses TRBV20-1 with TRBJ2-4; TRBD1 matches 10 bases. The germline V gene has CDR1 DFQATT and CDR2 SNEGSKA (reference sequence). This CDR3 contains 15 residues. V gave up 5 bases and J gave up 1 base; unmatched junction bases: 5.